Each of the 8 T cell receptor beta chains below was sequenced from the same sample in a study of cytomegalovirus exposure and HLA in healthy donors. The table came from immunoSEQ multiplex PCR; TCRdb's copy has only in-frame clones and leaves some out. This table has about 150,000 clones, 75% to 90% appearing once. Sequencing input: PBMCs. The origin of the receptors is a man aged 18 to 30 in good health and CMV-seropositive.

The rearrangement links TRBV18 to TRBJ1-4; D gene ambiguous. Germline V gene data show CDR1 as KGHSH and CDR2 as LQKENI. The CDR3 totals 14 residues. Between the trimmed V and J ends, which lost 0 bases and 3 bases, there was a span of 5 bases. CDR3 sequence: CASSPPPANEKLFF. The CDR3 nucleotides are TGTGCCAGCTCACCACCCCCAGCTAATGAAAAACTGTTTTTT.

This rearrangement joins TRBV5-1 to TRBJ2-3; D is perhaps TRBD1 (6 bases). Germline V gives CDR1 SGHRS, CDR2 YFSETQ. This CDR3 region has 15 residues. V was clipped by 2 bases and J by 0 bases, with 10 bases between them. The CDR3 region has the DNA TGCGCCAGCAGCTTATCAGGGGAGAGCACAGATACGCAGTATTTT. Translating it yields CASSLSGESTDTQYF.

The chain links TRBV14 to TRBJ2-3, with D uncertain. This CDR3 is 15 amino acids long. Germline V lookup: CDR1 SGHDN, CDR2 FVKESK. Trimming left V 4 bases short and J 4 bases short, with 15 bases between. Here the CDR3 reads CASSLLALSADTQYF. The CDR3 nucleotides are TGTGCCAGCAGCCTCCTCGCCTTGTCGGCAGATACGCAGTATTTT.

This clone was counted once. The chain joins TRBV9 to TRBJ1-2; 9 positions agree with TRBD1. The CDR3 extends over 14 amino acids. The germline V gene encodes CDR1 SGDLS and CDR2 YYNGEE. Losses at the gene ends were 4 bases for V and 3 bases for J; bases not matched to a gene: 4. The CDR3: CASSRDRDHYGYTF. For the CDR3, the DNA is TGTGCCAGCAGCAGGGACAGGGACCACTATGGCTACACCTTC.

V gene TRBV7-6 combines with J gene TRBJ1-2; D not resolved. In germline, CDR1 is SGHVS, CDR2 FNYEAQ. This CDR3 spans 15 amino acids. Trimming removed 5 bases at V and 4 bases at J, with 17 bases between. CDR3 protein: CASSPSAGSIYGYTF. Written as DNA, the CDR3 is TGTGCCAGCAGCCCTTCGGCCGGGTCAATCTATGGCTACACCTTC. Together with reference TRBV7-6 and TRBJ1-2, the CDR3 gives the full variable domain: GAGVSQSPRYKVTKRGQDVALRCDPISGHVSLYWYRQALGQGPEFLTYFNYEAQQDKSGLPNDRFSAERPEGSISTLTIQRTEQRDSAMYRCASSPSAGSIYGYTFGSGTRLTVV.

Turning to this clone: In the same sample, other DNA sequences code for this CDR3. The chain is built from TRBV6-1 and TRBJ2-7; D is perhaps TRBD1 (6 bases). Germline V gives CDR1 MNHNS, CDR2 SASEGT. V was trimmed by 4 bases and J by 0 bases, leaving 10 bases between them. This CDR3 contains 14 residues. The CDR3 DNA sequence: TGTGCCAGCAGTGGCAGGGGCGCCTCCTACGAGCAGTACTTC. Amino acids: CASSGRGASYEQYF.

V is TRBV4-3 and J is TRBJ2-2; a possible D gene is TRBD2 (5 bases). Trimming took 2 bases from V and 0 from J, leaving 10 bases between them. Germline values: CDR1 LGHNA, CDR2 YSLEER. The CDR3 is 16 residues long. CDR3 residues: CASSQSGIPNTGELFF. DNA for the CDR3: TGCGCCAGCAGCCAATCCGGGATTCCGAACACCGGGGAGCTGTTTTTT.

This clone was seen once. The V gene is TRBV5-6, the J gene TRBJ2-7; the D gene is possibly TRBD2 (5 bases). Trimming pared 0 bases from V and 9 bases from J, leaving 10 bases between. CDR1 and CDR2 from the germline V gene are SGHDT and YYEEEE. The CDR3 totals 12 residues. CDR3 in amino acids: CASSLGWSGQYF. In DNA form, the CDR3 reads TGTGCCAGCAGCTTGGGTTGGAGCGGGCAGTACTTC.